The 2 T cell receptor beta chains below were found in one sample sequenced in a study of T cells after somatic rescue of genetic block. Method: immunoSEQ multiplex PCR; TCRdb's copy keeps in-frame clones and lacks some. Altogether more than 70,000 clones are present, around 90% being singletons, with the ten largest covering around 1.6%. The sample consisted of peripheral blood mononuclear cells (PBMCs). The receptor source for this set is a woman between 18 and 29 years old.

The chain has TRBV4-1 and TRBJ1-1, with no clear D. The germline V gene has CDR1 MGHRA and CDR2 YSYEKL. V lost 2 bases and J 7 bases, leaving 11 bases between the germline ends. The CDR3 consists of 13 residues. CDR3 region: CASSQRIANEAFF. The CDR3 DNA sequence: TGCGCCAGCAGCCAACGCATCGCCAATGAAGCTTTCTTT.

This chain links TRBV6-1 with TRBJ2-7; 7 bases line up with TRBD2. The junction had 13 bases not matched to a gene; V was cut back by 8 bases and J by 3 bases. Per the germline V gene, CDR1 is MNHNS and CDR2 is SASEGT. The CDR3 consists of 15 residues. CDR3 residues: CASQRSGNGDYEQYF. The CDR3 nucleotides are TGTGCCAGCCAACGCAGCGGGAATGGTGACTACGAGCAGTACTTC.